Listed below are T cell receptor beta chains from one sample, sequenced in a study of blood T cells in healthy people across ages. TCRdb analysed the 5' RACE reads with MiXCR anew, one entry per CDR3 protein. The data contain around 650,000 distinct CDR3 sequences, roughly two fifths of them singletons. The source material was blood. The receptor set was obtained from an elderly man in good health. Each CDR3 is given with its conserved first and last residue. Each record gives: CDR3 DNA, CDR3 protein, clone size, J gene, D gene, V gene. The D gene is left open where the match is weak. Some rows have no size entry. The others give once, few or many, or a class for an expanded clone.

CDR3 DNA: TGTGCCAGCAGTTCCTCCTTGGGGCGGGAGTTTAACATTCAGTACTTC; CDR3 protein: CASSSSLGREFNIQYF; clone size: NA; J gene: TRBJ2-4; D gene: TRBD2; V gene: TRBV12-3/TRBV12-4
CDR3 DNA: TGTGCCAGCAGCTTAGCACGGGGGCCCTGGGCCAACGTCCTGACTTTC; CDR3 protein: CASSLARGPWANVLTF; clone size: NA; J gene: TRBJ2-6; D gene: NA; V gene: TRBV11-3
CDR3 DNA: TGCAGTGCTTCCTCCGGCCGAAGCGCGTACACAGATACGCAGTATTTT; CDR3 protein: CSASSGRSAYTDTQYF; clone size: NA; J gene: TRBJ2-3; D gene: NA; V gene: TRBV20-1
CDR3 DNA: TGTGCCAGCAGTCCCTCCGGACGGAGGAACACTGAAGCTTTCTTT; CDR3 protein: CASSPSGRRNTEAFF; clone size: many; J gene: TRBJ1-1; D gene: NA; V gene: TRBV6-6
CDR3 DNA: TGTGCTAGTGGTTCCAGGGGACTAGCGGAGGTCAATGAGCAGTTCTTC; CDR3 protein: CASGSRGLAEVNEQFF; clone size: NA; J gene: TRBJ2-1; D gene: TRBD2; V gene: TRBV12-5
CDR3 DNA: TGTGCCAGCAGCCTAGACAGGGGGCTTATCACTGAAGCTTTCTTT; CDR3 protein: CASSLDRGLITEAFF; clone size: NA; J gene: TRBJ1-1; D gene: TRBD1; V gene: TRBV6-1
CDR3 DNA: TGTGCCAGCAGTCCCGGACAGGCGGGAGGCAATGAGCAGTTCTTC; CDR3 protein: CASSPGQAGGNEQFF; clone size: few; J gene: TRBJ2-1; D gene: NA; V gene: TRBV6-2/TRBV6-3
CDR3 DNA: TGTGCCAGCTTCAACTTAGCGGGGGGGGTCTACAATGAGCAGTTCTTC; CDR3 protein: CASFNLAGGVYNEQFF; clone size: NA; J gene: TRBJ2-1; D gene: NA; V gene: TRBV21-1
CDR3 DNA: TGCGCCACCAATTATCTCCATCTGTGGGAGACCCAGTACTTC; CDR3 protein: CATNYLHLWETQYF; clone size: NA; J gene: TRBJ2-5; D gene: NA; V gene: TRBV5-1
CDR3 DNA: TGTGCCAGCAGTCTACGGACAGGGTCCCGTTACGAGCAGTACTTC; CDR3 protein: CASSLRTGSRYEQYF; clone size: NA; J gene: TRBJ2-7; D gene: TRBD1; V gene: TRBV12-3/TRBV12-4
CDR3 DNA: TGTGCCAGCGCCGCCCGGACAGGGATGGTCTACAATGAGCAGTTCTTC; CDR3 protein: CASAARTGMVYNEQFF; clone size: NA; J gene: TRBJ2-1; D gene: TRBD1; V gene: TRBV7-8
CDR3 DNA: TGTGCCAGTAGTATGATGGGACAGGCGCCCTACAATGAGCAGTTCTTC; CDR3 protein: CASSMMGQAPYNEQFF; clone size: NA; J gene: TRBJ2-1; D gene: TRBD1; V gene: TRBV19
CDR3 DNA: TGTGCCTGGAGTGTCTGGACTAGCGGTTCGGATGAGCAGTTCTTC; CDR3 protein: CAWSVWTSGSDEQFF; clone size: many; J gene: TRBJ2-1; D gene: TRBD2; V gene: TRBV30
CDR3 DNA: TGTGCCAGCAGCCAAGACGGGGGGGGCAAGGTGGGGACCCAGTACTTC; CDR3 protein: CASSQDGGGKVGTQYF; clone size: few; J gene: TRBJ2-5; D gene: TRBD2; V gene: TRBV4-2
CDR3 DNA: TGTGCCAGCAGCGGATCCGGGACACAAAACAATGAGCAGTTCTTC; CDR3 protein: CASSGSGTQNNEQFF; clone size: NA; J gene: TRBJ2-1; D gene: NA; V gene: TRBV7-2
CDR3 DNA: TGCAGTGCTAGGGGGGGGACAGAACTCTACGAGCAGTACTTC; CDR3 protein: CSARGGTELYEQYF; clone size: NA; J gene: TRBJ2-7; D gene: NA; V gene: TRBV20-1